One and the same sample provided the 32 T cell receptor beta chains below, sequenced in a study of somatic mutations in cytotoxic T cells in rheumatoid arthritis. Libraries were prepared by immunoSEQ multiplex PCR; TCRdb keeps only in-frame clonotypes and omits some of them. The data show 15,000 to 20,000 clones, over 75% seen once. What was sequenced was CD8+ T cells sorted from blood. These receptors all come from an adult with rheumatoid arthritis.

This clone occurred once. The genes are TRBV4-1 and TRBJ2-2, with unresolved D. Germline CDR1 reads MGHRA; CDR2 reads YSYEKL. This CDR3 comprises 16 residues. The V end was cut by 1 base, the J end by 5 bases, with 14 bases between. In nucleotides, the CDR3 is TGCGCCAGCAGCCAAGTTACGGCCGCAAGGACCGGGGAGCTGTTTTTT. Translated: CASSQVTAARTGELFF.

The V call is TRBV4-2, the J call TRBJ1-2; 12 bases line up with TRBD1. This CDR3 has 15 amino acids. V lost 0 bases, J lost 5 bases, and 1 base stayed unmatched. Germline V gene lookup returns CDR1 LGHNA and CDR2 YNFKEQ. DNA for the CDR3: TGTGCCAGCAGCCAAGAGGGACAGGGGGCGTATGGCTACACCTTC. Its protein is CASSQEGQGAYGYTF.

The chain uses TRBV11-2 and TRBJ2-1, with D perhaps matching TRBD2 (6 bases). Germline values: CDR1 SGHAT, CDR2 FQNNGV. V was clipped by 1 base and J by 7 bases, with 14 bases between them. This CDR3 comprises 15 residues. The CDR3 DNA follows: TGTGCCAGCAGCTTAGCGGGAGTTCTCGGGAATGAGCAGTTCTTC. It is translated as CASSLAGVLGNEQFF.

The chain recombines TRBV29-1 with TRBJ2-7; TRBD1 might be the D (6 bases). Germline CDR1 reads SQVTM; CDR2 reads ANQGSEA. The CDR3 totals 12 residues. Trimming stripped 0 bases from V and 4 bases from J, with 7 bases between. The CDR3 here is CSVEEGAYEQYF. CDR3 nucleotide sequence: TGCAGCGTTGAAGAGGGGGCGTACGAGCAGTACTTC.

The chain has TRBV28 and TRBJ2-7; TRBD2 matches 7 bases. J was trimmed by 0 bases and V by 6 bases; bases with no gene match: 11. The CDR3 consists of 16 residues. Germline V gene data show CDR1 as MDHEN and CDR2 as SYDVKM. CDR3 sequence: CASRPGWRGFSYEQYF. The DNA of the CDR3 is TGTGCCAGCAGGCCGGGATGGCGGGGGTTCTCCTACGAGCAGTACTTC. The full variable domain, rest sourced from reference TRBV28 and TRBJ2-7, is DVKVTQSSRYLVKRTGEKVFLECVQDMDHENMFWYRQDPGLGLRLIYFSYDVKMKEKGDIPEGYSVSREKKERFSLILESASTNQTSMYLCASRPGWRGFSYEQYFGPGTRLTVT.

V and J are TRBV9 and TRBJ1-6, with D possibly TRBD1 on 5 matching bases. Per the germline V gene, CDR1 is SGDLS and CDR2 is YYNGEE. The CDR3 has 18 amino acids. V lost 4 bases to trimming and J lost 1 base, with 18 bases between them. The CDR3 DNA sequence: TGTGCCAGCAGCCATCACGACCAGGGATTTTCCTATAATTCACCCCTCCACTTT. This encodes CASSHHDQGFSYNSPLHF.

The sample holds one count of this clone. J is TRBJ1-1 and V is TRBV27; D uncertain. CDR1 is MNHEY and CDR2 is SMNVEV in the germline V gene (reference sequence). V dropped 2 bases and J dropped 4 bases, with 11 bases sitting between them. This CDR3 region has 14 residues. The chain's CDR3 is CASSLEGQVTEAFF. CDR3 nucleotides: TGTGCCAGCAGTTTAGAGGGTCAAGTCACTGAAGCTTTCTTT.

The chain uses TRBV29-1 and TRBJ2-5; TRBD2 matches 7 bases. This CDR3 comprises 15 residues. V gave up 4 bases and J gave up 3 bases; unmatched junction bases: 11. CDR1 is SQVTM and CDR2 is ANQGSEA in the germline V gene. CDR3 protein: CSVVLAGRVEETQYF. The DNA for the CDR3 is TGCAGCGTTGTGCTGGCGGGGAGGGTAGAAGAGACCCAGTACTTC.

J is TRBJ2-7 and V is TRBV9; 7 bases are shared with TRBD1. This CDR3 has 15 residues. CDR1 and CDR2 from the germline V gene are SGDLS and YYNGEE. V shed 4 bases, J shed 0 bases, and the junction held 7 bases outside the gene matches. In DNA form, the CDR3 reads TGTGCCAGCAGCCCTCGGACAGGTATCTCCTACGAGCAGTACTTC. Amino acids: CASSPRTGISYEQYF.

The chain combines TRBV12-5 with TRBJ2-7; D is unclear. The CDR3 has 14 residues. CDR1 is LGHNT, CDR2 FRNRAP, per germline. The ends were cut back, 1 base at V and 6 bases at J, with 13 bases in the middle. The CDR3 DNA is TGTGCTAGTGGTTTGGGGGCCCTCTATGGCGAGCAGTACTTC. It codes for CASGLGALYGEQYF. The variable domain in full, with the rest retrieved from reference TRBV12-5 and TRBJ2-7, is DARVTQTPRHKVTEMGQEVTMRCQPILGHNTVFWYRQTMMQGLELLAYFRNRAPLDDSGMPKDRFSAEMPDATLATLKIQPSEPRDSAVYFCASGLGALYGEQYFGPGTRLTVT.

The V and J genes are TRBV11-2 and TRBJ1-2; 7 nucleotides align to TRBD1. Germline CDR1 SGHAT, CDR2 FQNNGV. J gave up 6 bases and V 1 base, and 11 bases lay outside the gene matches. The CDR3 runs 16 residues. In DNA, the CDR3 is TGTGCCAGCAGCTTAGCCAGGGGGGGGGAAAGCCATGGCTACACCTTC. Translated: CASSLARGGESHGYTF.

The CDR3 coding sequence is TGCGCCAGCAGCCACGGGACGGTCTCCTACAATGAGCAGTTCTTC. Amino acids: CASSHGTVSYNEQFF. The chain carries TRBV4-3 and TRBJ2-1; D tentatively fits TRBD1 or TRBD2 (5 bases each). Germline-derived CDR1 and CDR2 are LGHNA and YSLEER. Deletions cut 3 bases from V and 0 bases from J, with 9 bases between. The CDR3 has 15 residues.

This sequence joins TRBV9 and TRBJ2-1; possibly TRBD1 for D (6 bases). Trimming removed 4 bases from V and 2 bases from J, with 10 bases in between. The length of the CDR3 is 14 residues. The germline V gene encodes CDR1 SGDLS and CDR2 YYNGEE. The CDR3, as DNA: TGTGCCAGCAGCCCTGAGGGGGCCTACAATGAGCAGTTCTTC. Protein sequence: CASSPEGAYNEQFF.

Here the CDR3 reads CASSVPGTSEQETQYF. The CDR3 DNA follows: TGTGCCAGCAGCGTCCCCGGGACTAGCGAACAAGAGACCCAGTACTTC. The rearrangement uses TRBV7-9 and TRBJ2-5, with TRBD2 identical over 10 bases. Germline trimming cut 5 bases from V and 2 bases from J; bases unmatched to any gene: 8. This CDR3 spans 16 amino acids. The germline gives CDR1 SEHNR, CDR2 FQNEAQ (reference sequence).

The rearrangement uses TRBV11-3 and TRBJ2-2, with TRBD2 as a possible D gene (6 bases). The CDR3 is 17 amino acids. V was cut by 5 bases and J by 4 bases, with 20 bases left in between. Germline V gives CDR1 SGHNT, CDR2 YENEEA. Here the CDR3 reads CASSPDGSLGGTGELFF. The CDR3 DNA reads TGTGCCAGCAGCCCAGACGGTAGTCTGGGGGGCACCGGGGAGCTGTTTTTT.

This clone was seen more than once but under ten times. The gene calls are TRBV7-9 and TRBJ1-1; TRBD1 is a possible D gene (5 bases). This CDR3 region has 14 residues. V lost 1 base, J lost 5 bases, and 11 bases lay in between. The germline CDR1 and CDR2 sequences are SEHNR and FQNEAQ (reference sequence). CDR3: CASSLVVSGTEAFF. CDR3 DNA: TGTGCCAGCAGCTTAGTGGTTTCAGGGACTGAAGCTTTCTTT.

The chain is built from TRBV10-2 and TRBJ2-5; D is unclear. The J call may be faulty, since TRBJ2-7 better matches the DNA end. Germline CDR1 reads WSHSY; CDR2 reads SAAADI. The CDR3 contains 14 residues. CDR3 loop: CASSEIGGDYEQYF. The CDR3 DNA reads TGCGCCAGCAGTGAGATTGGTGGAGACTACGAGCAGTACTTC.

The chain couples TRBV4-2 to TRBJ1-1; TRBD1 is a possible D gene (6 bases). V was cut by 4 bases and J by 4 bases, with 22 bases left in between. The CDR3 covers 17 residues. Germline CDR1 LGHNA, CDR2 YNFKEQ. The CDR3 region has the DNA TGTGCCAGCAGCCCGATCACAGACAGGAGGGCCGGCACTGAAGCTTTCTTT. It is translated as CASSPITDRRAGTEAFF.

The V gene is TRBV18, the J gene TRBJ2-7, with 11 positions matching TRBD1. The germline CDR1 and CDR2 sequences are KGHSH and LQKENI. The junction had 14 bases not matched to a gene; V was cut back by 4 bases and J by 0 bases. CDR3 length: 19 amino acids. CDR3 residues: CASSLPYQHGTGGSYEQYF. Written as DNA, the CDR3 is TGTGCCAGCTCACTTCCTTACCAACACGGGACAGGGGGCTCCTACGAGCAGTACTTC.

This chain joins TRBV6-1 and TRBJ1-1, with D maybe TRBD1 (5 bases). Germline V gene sequence: CDR1 MNHNS, CDR2 SASEGT. The CDR3 contains 15 residues. V was pared by 0 bases and J by 1 base, with 9 bases between. The DNA for the CDR3 is TGTGCCAGCAGTGAAGCGGACATACCGAACACTGAAGCTTTCTTT. Protein sequence: CASSEADIPNTEAFF.

V and J are TRBV11-3 and TRBJ1-6, with D possibly TRBD1 on 5 matching bases. V gave up 5 bases and J gave up 7 bases, with 15 bases separating them. CDR1 SGHNT and CDR2 YENEEA come from the germline V gene. The CDR3 runs 15 residues. The CDR3 is CASSPGLGGNSPLHF. CDR3 DNA sequence: TGTGCCAGCAGCCCCGGTTTGGGGGGAAATTCACCCCTCCACTTT.

Judged by abundance, this clone is medium-sized (0.01 to 0.1%). The V and J genes are TRBV19 and TRBJ1-1, with D maybe TRBD1 (6 bases). Germline V gene sequence: CDR1 LNHDA, CDR2 SQIVND (reference sequence). The CDR3 is 19 amino acids. The V gene lost 5 bases and the J gene lost 0 bases, with 25 bases spanning the gap. DNA of the CDR3: TGTGCCAGTAGTCCAGCTCACAGGGACGCCGCATCAGTGAACACTGAAGCTTTCTTT. Translation gives CASSPAHRDAASVNTEAFF. Looking up the rest from reference TRBV19 and TRBJ1-1 gives the full variable domain: DGGITQSPKYLFRKEGQNVTLSCEQNLNHDAMYWYRQDPGQGLRLIYYSQIVNDFQKGDIAEGYSVSREKKESFPLTVTSAQKNPTAFYLCASSPAHRDAASVNTEAFFGQGTRLTVV.

The gene calls are TRBV6-1 and TRBJ2-7; 7 bases match TRBD2. The CDR3 contains 13 residues. The germline V gene has CDR1 MNHNS and CDR2 SASEGT. Losses at the gene ends were 8 bases for V and 4 bases for J; bases not matched to a gene: 8. The CDR3 region is CASDVGEGYEQYF. CDR3 sequence (DNA): TGTGCCAGCGATGTGGGGGAGGGGTACGAGCAGTACTTC.

The DNA for the CDR3 is TGTGCCAGCAGCGGCAACATCCTAGCGGCCTACAATGAGCAGTTCTTC. Amino acids: CASSGNILAAYNEQFF. V and J are TRBV9 and TRBJ2-1; 7 bases fit TRBD2. CDR3 size: 16 residues. The germline V gene has CDR1 SGDLS and CDR2 YYNGEE. The J segment lost 2 bases and the V segment lost 3 bases, leaving 8 bases of the junction unmatched.

The V and J genes are TRBV2 and TRBJ1-1, with D uncertain. The germline V gene has CDR1 SNHLY and CDR2 FYNNEI. CDR3 length: 12 residues. Trimming stripped 10 bases from V and 6 bases from J, with 15 bases between. This CDR3 is CATPRGYSEAFF. The CDR3 coding sequence is TGTGCCACCCCCCGGGGATATTCTGAAGCTTTCTTT.

The genes are TRBV9 and TRBJ1-2; tentative D call: TRBD1 (5 bases). Trimming left V 5 bases short and J 6 bases short, with 17 bases between. Looked up from germline, CDR1 is SGDLS and CDR2 is YYNGEE. The CDR3 is 14 residues long. CDR3 amino acids: CASRGEGKENGYTF. The CDR3 DNA reads as TGTGCCAGCAGAGGGGAGGGAAAAGAGAATGGCTACACCTTC. The full variable domain, in which reference TRBV9 and TRBJ1-2 provide the parts outside the CDR3, is DSGVTQTPKHLITATGQRVTLRCSPRSGDLSVYWYQQSLDQGLQFLIQYYNGEERAKGNILERFSAQQFPDLHSELNLSSLELGDSALYFCASRGEGKENGYTFGSGTRLTVV.

V gene TRBV5-4 combines with J gene TRBJ2-7, with D unclear. The length of the CDR3 is 13 residues. V gave up 2 bases and J gave up 3 bases, with 9 bases separating them. Germline CDR1 reads SGHNT; CDR2 reads YYREEE (reference sequence). In nucleotides, the CDR3 is TGTGCCAGCAGCTTATACAGTAACTACGAGCAGTACTTC. As protein: CASSLYSNYEQYF. Full variable domain (rest looked up from reference TRBV5-4 and TRBJ2-7): ETGVTQSPTHLIKTRGQQVTLRCSSQSGHNTVSWYQQALGQGPQFIFQYYREEENGRGNFPPRFSGLQFPNYSSELNVNALELDDSALYLCASSLYSNYEQYFGPGTRLTVT.

The V gene is TRBV5-1, the J gene TRBJ1-3; D possibly corresponds to TRBD1 (6 bases). With 4 bases removed from V and 1 base from J, the gap between germline ends came to 9 bases. This CDR3 spans 14 amino acids. Germline lookup yields CDR1 SGHRS and CDR2 YFSETQ. The CDR3 loop is CASSPQGSGNTIYF. In nucleotides, the CDR3 is TGCGCCAGCAGCCCGCAGGGGTCTGGAAACACCATATATTTT.

V and J are TRBV13 and TRBJ2-5; D assignment may be TRBD1 or TRBD2 (5 bases each). Matching the DNA end better, TRBJ2-7 makes the J call doubtful. The germline V gene has CDR1 PRHDT and CDR2 FYEKMQ (reference sequence). The CDR3 sequence is 18 residues long. The CDR3 DNA reads as TGTGCCAGCAGCTTAGGCGAATCCTCGGGACCACCCGTCTACGAGCAGTACTTC. This encodes CASSLGESSGPPVYEQYF.

This chain uses TRBV19 with TRBJ2-1, with a weak D call TRBD1 (6 bases). Per the germline V gene, CDR1 is LNHDA and CDR2 is SQIVND (reference sequence). The CDR3 has 14 residues. The germline V and J ends were trimmed by 6 bases and 1 base, with 10 bases remaining between them. CDR3 sequence: CASRTGMSYNEQFF. The CDR3 DNA reads as TGTGCCAGTAGAACAGGGATGTCCTACAATGAGCAGTTCTTC.

This chain joins TRBV14 and TRBJ2-3; 9 positions match TRBD1. The CDR3 has 13 amino acids. With 8 bases clipped from V and 7 bases from J, the junction kept 7 bases outside the gene matches. The germline gives CDR1 SGHDN, CDR2 FVKESK. In DNA, the CDR3 is TGTGCCAGCCGAGGACAGGGGCAAAATACGCAGTATTTT. Its protein product is CASRGQGQNTQYF.

V gene TRBV27 combines with J gene TRBJ2-7; D gene ambiguous. CDR1 is MNHEY, CDR2 SMNVEV, per germline (reference sequence). With 5 bases removed from V and 0 bases from J, the gap between germline ends came to 8 bases. This CDR3 contains 13 residues. The CDR3 DNA follows: TGTGCCAGCAGTACCGGACCCTCCTACGAGCAGTACTTC. Translating it yields CASSTGPSYEQYF.